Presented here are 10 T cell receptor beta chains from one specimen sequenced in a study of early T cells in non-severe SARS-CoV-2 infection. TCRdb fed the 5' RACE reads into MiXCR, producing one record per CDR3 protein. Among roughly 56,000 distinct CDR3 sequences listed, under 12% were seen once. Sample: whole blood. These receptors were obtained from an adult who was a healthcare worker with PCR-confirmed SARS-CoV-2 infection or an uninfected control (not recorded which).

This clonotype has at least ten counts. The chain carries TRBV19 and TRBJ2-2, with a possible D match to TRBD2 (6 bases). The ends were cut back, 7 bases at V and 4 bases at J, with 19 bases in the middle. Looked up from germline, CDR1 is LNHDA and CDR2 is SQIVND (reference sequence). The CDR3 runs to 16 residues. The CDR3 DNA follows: TGTGCCAGTAATTCGGGACTCCGATATTCCACCGGGGAGCTGTTTTTT. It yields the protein CASNSGLRYSTGELFF.

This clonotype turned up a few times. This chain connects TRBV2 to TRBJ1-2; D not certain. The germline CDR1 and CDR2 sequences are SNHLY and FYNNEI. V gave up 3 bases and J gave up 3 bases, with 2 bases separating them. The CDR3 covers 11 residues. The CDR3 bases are TGTGCCAGCAGTGATGACTATGGCTACACCTTC. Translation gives CASSDDYGYTF.

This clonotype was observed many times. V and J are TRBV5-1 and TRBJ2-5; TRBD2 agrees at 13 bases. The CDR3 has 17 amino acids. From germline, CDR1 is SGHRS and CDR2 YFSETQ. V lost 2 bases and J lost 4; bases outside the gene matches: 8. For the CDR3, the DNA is TGCGCCAGCAGCTTAACAAACGGACTAGCGGGAGTAGAGACCCAGTACTTC. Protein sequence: CASSLTNGLAGVETQYF.

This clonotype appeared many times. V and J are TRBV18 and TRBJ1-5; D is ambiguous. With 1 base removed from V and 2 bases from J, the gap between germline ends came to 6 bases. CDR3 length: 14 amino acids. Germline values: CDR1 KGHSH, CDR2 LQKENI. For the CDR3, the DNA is TGTGCCAGCTCACCACAGGGTGGCAATCAGCCCCAGCATTTT. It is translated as CASSPQGGNQPQHF. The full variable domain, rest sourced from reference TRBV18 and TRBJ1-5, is NAGVMQNPRHLVRRRGQEARLRCSPMKGHSHVYWYRQLPEEGLKFMVYLQKENIIDESGMPKERFSAEFPKEGPSILRIQQVVRGDSAAYFCASSPQGGNQPQHFGDGTRLSIL.

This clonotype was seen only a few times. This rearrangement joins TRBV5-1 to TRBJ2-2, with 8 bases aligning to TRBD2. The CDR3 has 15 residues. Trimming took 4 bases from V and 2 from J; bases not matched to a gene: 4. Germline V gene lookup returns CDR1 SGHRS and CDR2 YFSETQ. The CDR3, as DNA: TGCGCCAGCAGCCCGCTAGCGGGTAACACCGGGGAGCTGTTTTTT. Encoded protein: CASSPLAGNTGELFF.

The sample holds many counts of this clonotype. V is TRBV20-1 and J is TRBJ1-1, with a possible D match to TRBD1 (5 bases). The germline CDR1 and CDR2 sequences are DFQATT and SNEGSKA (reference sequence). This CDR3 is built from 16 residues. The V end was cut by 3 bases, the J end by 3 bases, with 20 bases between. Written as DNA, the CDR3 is TGCAGTGCTAGTTCCGAACACTACGGGGCCCACACTGAAGCTTTCTTT. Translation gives CSASSEHYGAHTEAFF.

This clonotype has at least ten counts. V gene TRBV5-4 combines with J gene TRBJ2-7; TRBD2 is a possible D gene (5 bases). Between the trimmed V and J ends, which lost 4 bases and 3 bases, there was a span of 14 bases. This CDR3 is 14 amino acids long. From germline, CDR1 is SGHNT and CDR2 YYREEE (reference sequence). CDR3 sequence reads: CASSGRGGIYEQYF. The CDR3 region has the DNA TGTGCCAGCAGCGGACGGGGTGGGATCTACGAGCAGTACTTC.

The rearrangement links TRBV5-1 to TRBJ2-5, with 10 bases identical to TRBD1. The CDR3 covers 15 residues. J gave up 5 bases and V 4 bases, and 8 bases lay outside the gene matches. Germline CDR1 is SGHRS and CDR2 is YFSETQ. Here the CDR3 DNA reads TGCGCCAGCAGCGTAGGGACAGGGGCGTCGGAGACCCAGTACTTC. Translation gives CASSVGTGASETQYF.

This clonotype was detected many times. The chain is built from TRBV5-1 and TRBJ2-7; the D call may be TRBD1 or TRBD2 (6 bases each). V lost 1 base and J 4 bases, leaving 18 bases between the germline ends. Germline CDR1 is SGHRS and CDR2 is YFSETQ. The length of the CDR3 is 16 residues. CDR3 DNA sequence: TGCGCCAGCAGCTTGACCTCGACAGGCGGGGTGTACGAGCAGTACTTC. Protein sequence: CASSLTSTGGVYEQYF.

The CDR3 sequence is CASSLAGSGRKLSYEQYF. CDR3 DNA: TGTGCCAGCAGCTTAGCCGGTAGCGGGAGGAAATTGAGCTACGAGCAGTACTTC. The rearrangement uses TRBV7-9 and TRBJ2-7, with TRBD2 matching over 10 bases. The CDR3 is 18 residues long. The germline V gene has CDR1 SEHNR and CDR2 FQNEAQ (reference sequence). After removal of 0 bases from V and 3 bases from J, the junction contained 11 bases not matched to a gene.